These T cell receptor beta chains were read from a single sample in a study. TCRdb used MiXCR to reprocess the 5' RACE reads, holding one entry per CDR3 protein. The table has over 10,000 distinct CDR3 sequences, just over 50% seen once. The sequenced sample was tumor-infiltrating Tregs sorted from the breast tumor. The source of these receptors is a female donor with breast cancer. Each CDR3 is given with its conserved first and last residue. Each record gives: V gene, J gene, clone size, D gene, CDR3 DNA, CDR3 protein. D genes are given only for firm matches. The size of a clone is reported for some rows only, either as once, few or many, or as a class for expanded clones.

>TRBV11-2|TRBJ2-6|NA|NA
TGTGCCAGCAGCCCCCACGGGGTTTCTGGGGCCAACGTCCTGACTTTC
CASSPHGVSGANVLTF
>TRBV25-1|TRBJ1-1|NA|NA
TGTGCCAGCTCCCAGGGGAGATCTGAAGCTTTCTTT
CASSQGRSEAFF
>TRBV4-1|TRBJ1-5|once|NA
TGCGCCAGCAGCCAAGTTTCATCTTCCGGAGGTCAGCCCCAGCATTTT
CASSQVSSSGGQPQHF
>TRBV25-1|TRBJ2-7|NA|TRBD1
TGTGCCAGCAGTACCGGGACAGGGTTGAGGGCTTACGAGCAGTACTTC
CASSTGTGLRAYEQYF
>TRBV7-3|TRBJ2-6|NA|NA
TGTGCCAGCAGCTCGGCCGGTGTCAACGTCCTGACTTTC
CASSSAGVNVLTF
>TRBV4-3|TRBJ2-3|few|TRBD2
TGCGCCAGCAGCCAAGAGCTAGCGGGAGGTCCCGATACGCAGTATTTT
CASSQELAGGPDTQYF
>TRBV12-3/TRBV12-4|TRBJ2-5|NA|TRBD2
TGTGCCAGCAGTTTGGCTAGCGGGAGTCAAGAGACCCAGTACTTC
CASSLASGSQETQYF
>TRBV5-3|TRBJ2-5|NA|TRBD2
TGTGCCAGAAGCTTGGGATTTGGGAGGGCTAGGGAGACCCAGTACTTC
CARSLGFGRARETQYF
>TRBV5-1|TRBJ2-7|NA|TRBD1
TGCGCCAGCAGCTTGGGGACAGGGGGCTACGAGCAGTACTTC
CASSLGTGGYEQYF
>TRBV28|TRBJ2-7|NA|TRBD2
TGTGCCAGCAGGTCGAAAAGGGACTATTACGAGCAGTACTTC
CASRSKRDYYEQYF
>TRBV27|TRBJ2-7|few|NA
TGTGCCAGCAGTACCCGCAGGGTTGGGGACTCCTACGAGCAGTACTTC
CASSTRRVGDSYEQYF
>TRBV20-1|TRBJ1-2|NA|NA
TGCAGTGCTCCCCCGGGTGCCTATGGCTACACCTTC
CSAPPGAYGYTF
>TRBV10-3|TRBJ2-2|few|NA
TGTGCCATCAGTGAGGTGCGCGACACCGGGGAGCTGTTTTTT
CAISEVRDTGELFF
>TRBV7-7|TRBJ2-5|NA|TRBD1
TGTGCTAGCAGCCGCGGGACAGGAGAACAAGAGACCCAGTACTTC
CASSRGTGEQETQYF
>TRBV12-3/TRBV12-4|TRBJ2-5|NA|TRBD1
TGTACCAGCAGTGCGCGGACAGGGGTTCATGGAGAGACCCAGTACTTC
CTSSARTGVHGETQYF
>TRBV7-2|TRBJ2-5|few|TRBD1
TGTGCCAGCAGCGGAGCAGGGGGAGAGACCCAGTACTTC
CASSGAGGETQYF
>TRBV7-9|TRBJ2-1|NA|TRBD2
TGTGCCAGCAGCCCACTAGCGGGAGGGCCTGTTGAGCAGTTCTTC
CASSPLAGGPVEQFF
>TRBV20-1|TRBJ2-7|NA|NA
TGCAGTGCACATATCAGGGTCGGCAACGAGCAGTACTTC
CSAHIRVGNEQYF
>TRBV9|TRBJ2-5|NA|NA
TGTGCCAGCAGCACCGGAGCGGTCCAAGAGACCCAGTACTTC
CASSTGAVQETQYF
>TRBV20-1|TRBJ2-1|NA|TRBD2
TGCAGTGCCGAAAGGACTAGCGGGAGTTACAATGAGCAGTTCTTC
CSAERTSGSYNEQFF
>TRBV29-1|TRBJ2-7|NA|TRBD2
TGCAGCGTTTCCGGGACTAGCGGGAACTACGAGCAGTACTTC
CSVSGTSGNYEQYF
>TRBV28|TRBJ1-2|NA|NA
TGTGCCATCGGCTCCCATGGCTACACCTTC
CAIGSHGYTF
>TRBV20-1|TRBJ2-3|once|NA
TGCAGTGCTCGGAGGGGCGCAGATACGCAGTATTTT
CSARRGADTQYF
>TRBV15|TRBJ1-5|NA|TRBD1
TGTGCCACCAGCCTGGACGGGGACAGCAATCAGCCCCGGCATTTT
CATSLDGDSNQPRHF
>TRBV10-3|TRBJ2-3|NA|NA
TGTGCCATCAGTGCCTCGGAGCTTGATACGCAGTATTTT
CAISASELDTQYF
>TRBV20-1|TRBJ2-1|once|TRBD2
TGCAGTGCTAGAGATGCGGGCGGGAGTGGCTATGAGCAGTTCTTC
CSARDAGGSGYEQFF
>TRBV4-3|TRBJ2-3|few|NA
TGCGCCAGCAGCCGCATCGTGGGCGGAGGGGCTAAGGTCACGCAGTATTTT
CASSRIVGGGAKVTQYF
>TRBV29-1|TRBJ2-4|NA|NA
TGCAGCGGGAGCCGGGGACCCCCGAGGAACATTCAGTACTTC
CSGSRGPPRNIQYF
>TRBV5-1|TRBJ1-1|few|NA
TGCGCCAGCAGCCGGACACCGTGGAACACTGAAGCTTTCTTT
CASSRTPWNTEAFF
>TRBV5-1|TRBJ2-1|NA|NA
TGCGCCAGCAGCCCCGATGGCCTGGGGAAGCAGTTCTTC
CASSPDGLGKQFF
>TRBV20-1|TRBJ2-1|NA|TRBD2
TGCAGTGCTTTAGCGGGATCCTACAATGAGCAGTTCTTC
CSALAGSYNEQFF
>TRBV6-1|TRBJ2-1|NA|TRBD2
TGTGCCAGCATCTCCGAGACTAGCGGGAGGGCCCTTGTCAATGAGCAGTTCTTC
CASISETSGRALVNEQFF
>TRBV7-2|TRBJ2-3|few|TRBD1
TGTGCCAGCAGCACGGGACAGGGGGCAACAGATACGCAGTATTTT
CASSTGQGATDTQYF
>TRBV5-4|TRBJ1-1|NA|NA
TGTGCCAGCAGGGCTCAAGTGAACACTGAAGCTTTCTTT
CASRAQVNTEAFF
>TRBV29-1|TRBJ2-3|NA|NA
TGCAGCGTCGAGGGGAGCTACACCGGGGATACGCAGTATTTT
CSVEGSYTGDTQYF
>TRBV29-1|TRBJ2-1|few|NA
TGCAGCGTTGGTACAAGCCAATACAATGAGCAGTTCTTC
CSVGTSQYNEQFF
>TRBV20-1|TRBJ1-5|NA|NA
TGCAGTGCTAGGTTTGGGCCCAATCAGCCCCAGCATTTT
CSARFGPNQPQHF
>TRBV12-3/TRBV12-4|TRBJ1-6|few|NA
TGTGCCAGCAGTTTGGCCAGGACTAAGACACCCCTCCACTTT
CASSLARTKTPLHF
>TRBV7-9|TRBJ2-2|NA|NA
TGTGCCAGCAGCTCCACTGTGCGGAGACGCACCGGGGAGCTGTTTTTT
CASSSTVRRRTGELFF
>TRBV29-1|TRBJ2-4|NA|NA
TGCAGCGTTGCTGTGGGGGCCAAAAACATTCAGTACTTC
CSVAVGAKNIQYF
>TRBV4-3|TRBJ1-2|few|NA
TGCGCCAGCAGCCAAGAAACAGGGCCTAACTATGGCTACACCTTC
CASSQETGPNYGYTF
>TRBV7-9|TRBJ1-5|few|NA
TGTGCCAGCAGCTTAGGTTCTGGGGACCAGCCCCAGCATTTT
CASSLGSGDQPQHF
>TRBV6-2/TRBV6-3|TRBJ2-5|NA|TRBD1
TGTGCCAGCAGTCGGGACAGGGGACAAGAGACCCAGTACTTC
CASSRDRGQETQYF
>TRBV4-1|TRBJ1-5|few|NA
TGCGCCAGCAGCCAAGCGGAGGGTATTCGTCAGCCCCAGCATTTT
CASSQAEGIRQPQHF
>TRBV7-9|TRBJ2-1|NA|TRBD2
TGTGCCAGCAGCCAACCGGGGACTAGCGGGAGCTCCTACAATGAGCAGTTCTTC
CASSQPGTSGSSYNEQFF
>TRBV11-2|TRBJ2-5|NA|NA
TGTGCCAGCAGCTCCAACTTTCGGGAGACCCAGTACTTC
CASSSNFRETQYF
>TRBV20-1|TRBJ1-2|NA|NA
TGCACTTCATACGACAGCATCTATGGCTACACCTTC
CTSYDSIYGYTF
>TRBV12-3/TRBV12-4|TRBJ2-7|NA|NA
TGTGCCAGCAGTTTACACGCGGGGAACGAGCAGTACTTC
CASSLHAGNEQYF
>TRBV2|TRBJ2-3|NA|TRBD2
TGTGCCAGCACAGCGGGAGTTTTTGCAGATACGCAGTATTTT
CASTAGVFADTQYF
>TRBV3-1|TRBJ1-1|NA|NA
TGTGCCAGCAGCCAAGATCTCGCGGGGCGCGGTACTGAAGCTTTCTTT
CASSQDLAGRGTEAFF
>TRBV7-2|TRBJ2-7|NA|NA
TGTGCCAGCAGCTTATTCCGAGAGCAGTACTTC
CASSLFREQYF
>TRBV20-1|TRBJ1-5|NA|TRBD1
TGCAGTGCTGATATTCCGGGACAGGGGTATTCTCAGCCCCAGCATTTT
CSADIPGQGYSQPQHF
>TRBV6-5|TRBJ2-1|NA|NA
TGTGCCAGCAGATCCAGGGGACTCTCCTACAATGAGCAGTTCTTC
CASRSRGLSYNEQFF
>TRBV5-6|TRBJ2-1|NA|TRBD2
TGTGCCAGCAGCTTGGGCGGGAGGGCCTACAATGAGCAGTTCTTC
CASSLGGRAYNEQFF
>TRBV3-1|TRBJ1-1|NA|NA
TGTGCCACAGGTGGTGATACTGAAGCTTTCTTT
CATGGDTEAFF
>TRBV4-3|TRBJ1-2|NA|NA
TGCGCCAGCAGCCAAGATTTAGGGCAGGGTAATTTCGGCTACACCTTC
CASSQDLGQGNFGYTF
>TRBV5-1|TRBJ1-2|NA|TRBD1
TGCACCAGCAGCTCGACAGGGAACTATGGCTACACCTTC
CTSSSTGNYGYTF
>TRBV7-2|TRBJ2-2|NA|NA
TGTGCCAGCAGCTTTTTAGCGGCGAGGAACACCGGGGAGCTGTTTTTT
CASSFLAARNTGELFF
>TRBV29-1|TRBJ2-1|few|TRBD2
TGCAGCGTTGTCGGGAGGGCCCGGCAGTTCTTC
CSVVGRARQFF